The clone carrying this T cell receptor (beta chain) was found a few times. Antigen: not known. This record comes from a study of neurological immune-mediated disorders. Study results and limitations: Patients with HTLV-1-associated myelopathy had the highest level of TCR clonal expansion, whereas patients with multiple sclerosis had the lowest level, falling beneath the level found in healthy controls. Private repertoires in all groups were suggested by the finding that expanded clones across subjects shared no CDR3 amino acid sequences.

Documented time point: technical triplicate 3. PBMCs numbering 2 million and stored at -80 C yielded the unsorted libraries. It was by 5'RACE with 10-nucleotide random UMIs that the cDNA was made. TCRdb independently ran MiXCR on the 5' RACE reads; one entry per CDR3 protein. The sample records about 44,000 distinct CDR3 sequences, under 25% being singletons. The germline V and J ends were trimmed by 0 bases and 9 bases, with 14 bases remaining between them. The germline CDR1 and CDR2 sequences are KGHSH and LQKENI. The CDR3 length is 14 residues. The TCR was taken from a man aged 60-69 years with HTLV-1-associated myelopathy (HAM/TSP). The J gene is TRBJ1-1, the V gene TRBV18; no clear D gene. The sample was PBMCs. In DNA, the CDR3 is TGTGCCAGCTCACCACCGAGCCTCGGAGGACAAGCTTTCTTT. It yields the protein CASSPPSLGGQAFF.